This T cell receptor beta chain was profiled in a study of blood T cells in healthy people across ages. The study, taken as a whole, reports: From one million sequenced T cells, diversity estimates were lower bounds.

A second roughly 7 to 11 cycle PCR used barcoded and J-beta primers. Template switching added a 12-random-nucleotide identifier to every cDNA molecule. Using its own MiXCR run on the 5' RACE reads, TCRdb lists one record per CDR3 protein. Of 1.5 million to 1.8 million distinct CDR3 sequences listed, 35% to 45% are singletons. This clonotype was seen a handful of times. As yet, its antigen is unknown. Per germline, CDR1 DFQATT and CDR2 SNEGSKA (reference sequence). The CDR3 contains 14 residues. Unmatched junction bases numbered 4, after V lost 0 bases and J lost 6 bases. The draw of peripheral blood yielded around 10 milliliters from each donor. Per sample, extraction of total RNA gave at least 5 micrograms in every case.

The TCR originated in a woman aged 18-30 years in good health. The sequenced sample was blood. The chain couples TRBV20-1 to TRBJ2-4, with TRBD1 identical over 8 bases. CDR3 coding DNA: TGCAGTGCTAGAGAGCAGGGGGCGCGAAACATTCAGTACTTC. Translated, it gives CSAREQGARNIQYF.